Presented here are 17 T cell receptor beta chains from one specimen sequenced in a study of spatial heterogeneity in lung cancer. TCRdb used MiXCR to reprocess the 5' RACE reads, holding one entry per CDR3 protein. The sample carries about 48,000 distinct CDR3 sequences, around 5.2% recorded once. The sample's time point: sample taken at primary tumor resection. Whole RNA from tumor, nontumor lung or frozen PBMC was sequenced unsorted. The specimen was PBMCs, collected at surgery. The receptor set was obtained from a male donor with early-stage non-small cell lung cancer.

The V gene is TRBV12-3 or TRBV12-4, the J gene TRBJ2-7, with no clear D. Trimming took 5 bases from V and 5 from J, leaving 10 bases between them. CDR3 length: 12 amino acids. CDR3 nucleotide sequence: TGTGCCAGCAGTGTAGACCCCCACGAGCAGTACTTC. Its translation: CASSVDPHEQYF.

Ten or more counts support this clonotype. This sequence joins TRBV30 and TRBJ2-7; a possible D gene is TRBD1 (6 bases). Trimming removed 0 bases at V and 2 bases at J, with 8 bases between. CDR3 size: 13 residues. The germline CDR1 and CDR2 sequences are GTSNPN and SVGIG (reference sequence). CDR3 sequence reads: CAWSVDRTYEQYF. The DNA of the CDR3 is TGTGCCTGGAGTGTAGACAGGACCTACGAGCAGTACTTC.

This clonotype was found many times. The V gene is TRBV20-1, the J gene TRBJ2-1, with D perhaps matching TRBD1 (5 bases). This CDR3 has 12 residues. Trimming took off 3 bases at V and 8 bases at J, with 11 bases between the two ends. Germline CDR1 DFQATT, CDR2 SNEGSKA (reference sequence). In DNA, the CDR3 is TGCAGTGCTAGCAGGGTGGGGTATGAGCAGTTCTTC. Amino acid sequence: CSASRVGYEQFF.

This clonotype was recorded many times. The V and J genes are TRBV12-3 or TRBV12-4 and TRBJ2-7; TRBD1 might be the D (5 bases). The CDR3 loop spans 13 amino acids. V lost 3 bases, J lost 0 bases, and 6 bases lay in between. CDR3 DNA: TGTGCCAGCAGTTTTCAGGGCTCCTACGAGCAGTACTTC. Amino acid sequence: CASSFQGSYEQYF.

This clonotype was recorded many times. The rearrangement joins TRBV7-6 to TRBJ2-3; 9 bases match TRBD2. Losses at the gene ends were 1 base for V and 0 bases for J; bases not matched to a gene: 8. CDR1 and CDR2 from the germline V gene are SGHVS and FNYEAQ. This CDR3 has 18 amino acids. DNA of the CDR3: TGTGCCAGCAGCTTAGGGAGTTCGGCGGGAGGGAGCACAGATACGCAGTATTTT. Translated, it gives CASSLGSSAGGSTDTQYF.

In its sample, this clonotype was seen once. V and J are TRBV11-2 and TRBJ2-3, with TRBD2 as a possible D gene (7 bases). Germline V gene data show CDR1 as SGHAT and CDR2 as FQNNGV. Trimming took 5 bases from V and 2 from J, leaving 17 bases between them. The CDR3 is made up of 16 amino acids. Written as DNA, the CDR3 is TGTGCCAGCAGCGGGGGCGGGAGTCGGGTCACAGATACGCAGTATTTT. Translated: CASSGGGSRVTDTQYF.

The chain carries TRBV18 and TRBJ2-5; D is perhaps TRBD2 (5 bases). The CDR3 totals 13 residues. Trimming pared 5 bases from V and 4 bases from J, leaving 11 bases between. The germline V gene encodes CDR1 KGHSH and CDR2 LQKENI. The CDR3 nucleotides read TGTGCCAGCTCAAGGGAGATGGGAGAGACCCAGTACTTC. It translates to CASSREMGETQYF.

In its sample, this clonotype was seen many times. The chain is built from TRBV5-5 and TRBJ1-2, with D perhaps matching TRBD1 (5 bases). Germline loops: CDR1 SGHKS, CDR2 YYEKEE (reference sequence). The CDR3 runs 15 residues. Trimming pared 3 bases from V and 7 bases from J, leaving 19 bases between. The CDR3 DNA sequence: TGTGCCAGCAGCTCCTCCTCTCGCAGGGATCGTGGCTACACCTTC. Translating gives CASSSSSRRDRGYTF.

V gene TRBV5-4 combines with J gene TRBJ2-5, with 12 bases that match TRBD2. The length of the CDR3 is 15 residues. CDR1 and CDR2 (germline): SGHNT, YYREEE (reference sequence). V was pared by 4 bases and J by 2 bases, with 3 bases of the junction left unmatched. This CDR3 is CASSQGLAGQETQYF. The DNA of the CDR3 is TGTGCCAGCAGCCAAGGACTAGCGGGACAAGAGACCCAGTACTTC.

This clonotype showed up many times. The chain uses TRBV7-9 and TRBJ2-1; D gene uncertain. V lost 5 bases and J 8 bases, leaving 7 bases between the germline ends. Germline values: CDR1 SEHNR, CDR2 FQNEAQ (reference sequence). The CDR3 length is 11 residues. The CDR3 coding sequence is TGTGCCAGCAGCCGTAGCTATGAGCAGTTCTTC. It specifies CASSRSYEQFF.

This clonotype showed up many times. The genes are TRBV5-4 and TRBJ1-5; 8 nucleotides line up with TRBD1. With V trimmed by 0 bases and J by 4 bases, 3 bases remained unmatched. The CDR3 is made up of 15 amino acids. The germline gives CDR1 SGHNT, CDR2 YYREEE (reference sequence). CDR3: CASSLGTGGNQPQHF. The CDR3 DNA is TGTGCCAGCAGCTTGGGAACAGGGGGGAATCAGCCCCAGCATTTT.

Notes on this clonotype: A read error may account for a junction end that differs from germline. V and J are TRBV20-1 and TRBJ2-1; no clear D. In germline, CDR1 is DFQATT, CDR2 SNEGSKA (reference sequence). The CDR3 loop spans 16 amino acids. CDR3 sequence: CSASPIKRVSYIEQFF. DNA for the CDR3: TGCAGTGCTAGCCCTATCAAGCGCGTTTCCTACATTGAGCAGTTCTTC.

This clonotype occurred a few times. The chain couples TRBV19 to TRBJ2-2; TRBD1 matches at 10 bases. Germline V gene lookup returns CDR1 LNHDA and CDR2 SQIVND (reference sequence). With 9 bases clipped from V and 0 bases from J, the junction kept 4 bases outside the gene matches. The CDR3 has 15 residues. The CDR3 region is CASRQGAANTGELFF. The CDR3 nucleotides read TGTGCCAGCAGACAGGGGGCGGCGAACACCGGGGAGCTGTTTTTT. The full variable domain, its missing parts supplied by reference TRBV19 and TRBJ2-2, is DGGITQSPKYLFRKEGQNVTLSCEQNLNHDAMYWYRQDPGQGLRLIYYSQIVNDFQKGDIAEGYSVSREKKESFPLTVTSAQKNPTAFYLCASRQGAANTGELFFGEGSRLTVL.

This clonotype appeared a few times. The chain carries TRBV6-2 or TRBV6-3 and TRBJ2-1; 8 bases are a match to TRBD2. The CDR3 length is 16 residues. With V trimmed by 4 bases and J by 8 bases, 13 bases remained unmatched. CDR1 is MNHEY and CDR2 is SVGEGT in the germline V gene. The CDR3 sequence is CASSSPSSGSMDEQFF. The CDR3 DNA is TGTGCCAGCAGTTCCCCTTCCAGCGGGAGTATGGATGAGCAGTTCTTC.

For this clonotype: A clone one base away is much larger, so this may be a read error. The chain is built from TRBV14 and TRBJ2-5; D call uncertain. Germline CDR1 and CDR2: SGHDN and FVKESK. The CDR3 length is 14 residues. The CDR3 nucleotides read TGTGCCAACAGCCAAGGCTTCAGACAAGAGACCCAGTACTTC. Amino acids: CANSQGFRQETQYF.

There are many counts of this clonotype. Relative to the germline gene, one junction end is altered; a read error may explain this. The chain is built from TRBV15 and TRBJ1-2; D unclear. The CDR3 is made up of 12 amino acids. The germline V gene encodes CDR1 LNHNV and CDR2 YYDKDF (reference sequence). CDR3 loop: CATSGESYGYTF. In DNA, the CDR3 is TGTGCCACCAGCGGAGAATCGTATGGCTACACCTTC.

This clonotype has a count of ten or more. The CDR3 here is CASVGETRREQFF. The DNA for the CDR3 is TGTGCCAGCGTAGGGGAGACCCGGCGGGAGCAGTTCTTC. The gene calls are TRBV4-2 and TRBJ2-1; D tentatively fits TRBD1 or TRBD2 (5 bases each). V dropped 8 bases and J dropped 10 bases, with 18 bases sitting between them. CDR1 and CDR2 (germline): LGHNA, YNFKEQ. The CDR3 is 13 residues long.